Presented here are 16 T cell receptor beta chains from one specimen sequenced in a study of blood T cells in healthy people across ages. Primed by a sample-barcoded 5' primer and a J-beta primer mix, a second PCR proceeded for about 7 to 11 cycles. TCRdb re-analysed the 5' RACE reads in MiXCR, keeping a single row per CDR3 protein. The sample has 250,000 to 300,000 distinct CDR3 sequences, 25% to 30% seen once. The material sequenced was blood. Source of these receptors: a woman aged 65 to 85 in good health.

The CDR3 sequence: CASSHRTSGWSSYNEQFF. The DNA for the CDR3 is TGTGCCAGCAGCCATCGGACTAGCGGATGGAGCTCCTACAATGAGCAGTTCTTC. The chain carries TRBV7-3 and TRBJ2-1; 10 bases line up with TRBD2. Losses at the gene ends were 5 bases for V and 0 bases for J; bases not matched to a gene: 10. Germline values: CDR1 SGHTA, CDR2 FQGTGA. The CDR3 spans 18 residues.

This CDR3 reads CSVPTPTGSGYTF. CDR3 sequence (DNA): TGCAGCGTTCCGACGCCGACAGGGTCTGGCTACACCTTC. The chain couples TRBV29-1 to TRBJ1-2, with 7 bases lining up with TRBD1. Germline CDR1 is SQVTM and CDR2 is ANQGSEA. Losses at the gene ends were 5 bases for V and 7 bases for J; bases not matched to a gene: 10. The CDR3 spans 13 residues.

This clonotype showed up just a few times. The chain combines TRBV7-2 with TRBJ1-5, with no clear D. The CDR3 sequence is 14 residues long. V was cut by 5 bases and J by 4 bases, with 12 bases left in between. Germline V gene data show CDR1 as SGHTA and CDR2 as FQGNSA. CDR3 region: CASSPGNKNQPQHF. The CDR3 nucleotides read TGTGCCAGCAGCCCCGGCAACAAGAATCAGCCCCAGCATTTT.

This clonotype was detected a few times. The CDR3 DNA reads as TGCGCCAGCAGCCAAGAGGGGGGTTTGAACACTGAAGCTTTCTTT. Translating it yields CASSQEGGLNTEAFF. This sequence joins TRBV4-3 and TRBJ1-1; tentative D call: TRBD1 (5 bases). The germline V gene has CDR1 LGHNA and CDR2 YSLEER. CDR3 length equals 15 residues. Between the trimmed V and J ends, which lost 0 bases and 0 bases, there was a span of 8 bases.

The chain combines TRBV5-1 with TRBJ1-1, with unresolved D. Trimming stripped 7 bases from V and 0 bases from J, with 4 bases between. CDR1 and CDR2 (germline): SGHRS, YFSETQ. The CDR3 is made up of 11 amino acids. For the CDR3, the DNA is TGCGCCAGCCAATTGAACACTGAAGCTTTCTTT. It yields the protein CASQLNTEAFF.

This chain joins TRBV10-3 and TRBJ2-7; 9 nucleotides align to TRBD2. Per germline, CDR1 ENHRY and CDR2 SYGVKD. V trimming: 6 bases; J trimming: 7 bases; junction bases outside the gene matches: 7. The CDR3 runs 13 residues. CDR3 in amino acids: CAIRVAGVREQYF. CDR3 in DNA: TGTGCCATCAGAGTAGCGGGAGTCCGGGAGCAGTACTTC.

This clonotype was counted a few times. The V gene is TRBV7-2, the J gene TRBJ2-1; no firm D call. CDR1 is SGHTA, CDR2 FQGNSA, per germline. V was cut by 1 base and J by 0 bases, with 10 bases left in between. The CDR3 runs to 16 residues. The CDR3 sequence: CASSLGPSPSYNEQFF. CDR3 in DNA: TGTGCCAGCAGCTTAGGCCCGAGCCCCTCCTACAATGAGCAGTTCTTC.

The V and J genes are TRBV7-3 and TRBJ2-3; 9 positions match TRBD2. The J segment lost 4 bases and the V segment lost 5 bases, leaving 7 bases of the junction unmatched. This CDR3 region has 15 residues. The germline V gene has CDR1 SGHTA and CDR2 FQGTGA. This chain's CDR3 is CASSISGGEADTQYF. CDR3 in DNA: TGTGCCAGCAGCATTAGCGGGGGAGAAGCAGATACGCAGTATTTT.

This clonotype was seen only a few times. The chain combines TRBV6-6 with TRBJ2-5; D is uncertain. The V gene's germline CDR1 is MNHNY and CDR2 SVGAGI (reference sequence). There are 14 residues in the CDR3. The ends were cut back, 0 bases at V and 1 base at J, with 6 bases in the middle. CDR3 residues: CASSYSTFQETQYF. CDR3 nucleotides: TGTGCCAGCAGTTACTCGACCTTCCAAGAGACCCAGTACTTC.

CDR3 sequence reads: CASSPTGNKGNTEAFF. The CDR3 nucleotides are TGTGCCAGCAGTCCGACAGGGAACAAGGGGAACACTGAAGCTTTCTTT. The chain recombines TRBV28 with TRBJ1-1; 7 nucleotides align to TRBD1. CDR3 length: 16 residues. Looked up from germline, CDR1 is MDHEN and CDR2 is SYDVKM. The ends lost 5 bases at V and 1 base at J; junction bases unmatched: 10.

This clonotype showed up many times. This CDR3 is CASSGFREQETQYF. The CDR3, as DNA: TGTGCCAGCAGCGGATTCAGGGAACAAGAGACCCAGTACTTC. The chain links TRBV7-2 to TRBJ2-5; maybe TRBD1 (5 bases). The germline V gene encodes CDR1 SGHTA and CDR2 FQGNSA. V was cut by 5 bases and J by 2 bases, with 12 bases left in between. This CDR3 is 14 amino acids long.

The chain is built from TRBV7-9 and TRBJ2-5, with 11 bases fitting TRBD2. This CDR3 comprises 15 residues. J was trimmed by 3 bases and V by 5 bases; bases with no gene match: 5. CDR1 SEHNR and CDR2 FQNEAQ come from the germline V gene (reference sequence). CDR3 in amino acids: CASSPSGRQEETQYF. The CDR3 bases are TGTGCCAGCAGCCCTAGCGGGAGGCAGGAAGAGACCCAGTACTTC.

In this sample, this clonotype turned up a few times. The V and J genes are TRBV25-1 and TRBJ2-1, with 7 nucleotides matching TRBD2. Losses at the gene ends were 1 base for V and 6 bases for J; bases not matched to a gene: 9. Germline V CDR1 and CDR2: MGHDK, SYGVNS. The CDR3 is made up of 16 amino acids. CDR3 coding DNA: TGTGCCAGCAGTGAATTACGTCCGGGAGGCCCCAATGAGCAGTTCTTC. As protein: CASSELRPGGPNEQFF.

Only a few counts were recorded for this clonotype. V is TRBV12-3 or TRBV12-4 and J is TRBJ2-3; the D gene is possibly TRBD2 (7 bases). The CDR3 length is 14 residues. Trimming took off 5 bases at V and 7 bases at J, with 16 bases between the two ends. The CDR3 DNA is TGTGCCAGCAGTCCATTGAGGGGGGGGTATACGCAGTATTTT. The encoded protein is CASSPLRGGYTQYF.

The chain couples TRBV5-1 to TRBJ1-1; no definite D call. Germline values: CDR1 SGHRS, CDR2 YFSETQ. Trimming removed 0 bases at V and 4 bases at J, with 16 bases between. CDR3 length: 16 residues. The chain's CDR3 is CASSLDPPEGGTEAFF. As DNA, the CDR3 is TGCGCCAGCAGCTTGGACCCCCCAGAGGGTGGCACTGAAGCTTTCTTT.

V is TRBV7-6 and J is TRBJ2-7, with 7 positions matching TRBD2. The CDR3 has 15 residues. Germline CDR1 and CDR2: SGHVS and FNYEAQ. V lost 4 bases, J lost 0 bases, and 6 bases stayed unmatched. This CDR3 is CASSSKAGASYEQYF. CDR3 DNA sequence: TGTGCCAGCAGCTCCAAGGCGGGAGCCTCCTACGAGCAGTACTTC.